This T cell receptor beta chain was identified in a study of blood T cell repertoires in COVID-19. Turning to the study itself: The United States, Italy and Spain provided the acute and convalescent COVID-19 samples. The cDNA or gDNA used as material had been derived from T cells, B-cell-depleted T cells, or PBMCs.

CDR1 and CDR2 from the germline V gene are SQVTM and ANQGSEA. Trimming took 4 bases from V and 0 from J; bases not matched to a gene: 6. This CDR3 is 16 amino acids long. Authors' methods: Reference gene primer amplification in the assay estimated nucleated cell counts. This table comes from immunoSEQ multiplex PCR, and its TCRdb copy is limited to in-frame clones, with some not included. V and J calls plus clone size are reproduced from that table; the DNA served to infer D and trimming. The sample shows around 26,000 clones, around 85% of them seen only once. Sequenced input: peripheral blood. This sequence joins TRBV29-1 and TRBJ2-1, with 10 nucleotides matching TRBD2. The receptor comes from a human donor with active COVID-19. The donor label of this sample is uncertain. As DNA, the CDR3 is TGCAGCGTTGTTTGGACTAGCGGAACCTCCTACAATGAGCAGTTCTTC. Translation: CSVVWTSGTSYNEQFF.